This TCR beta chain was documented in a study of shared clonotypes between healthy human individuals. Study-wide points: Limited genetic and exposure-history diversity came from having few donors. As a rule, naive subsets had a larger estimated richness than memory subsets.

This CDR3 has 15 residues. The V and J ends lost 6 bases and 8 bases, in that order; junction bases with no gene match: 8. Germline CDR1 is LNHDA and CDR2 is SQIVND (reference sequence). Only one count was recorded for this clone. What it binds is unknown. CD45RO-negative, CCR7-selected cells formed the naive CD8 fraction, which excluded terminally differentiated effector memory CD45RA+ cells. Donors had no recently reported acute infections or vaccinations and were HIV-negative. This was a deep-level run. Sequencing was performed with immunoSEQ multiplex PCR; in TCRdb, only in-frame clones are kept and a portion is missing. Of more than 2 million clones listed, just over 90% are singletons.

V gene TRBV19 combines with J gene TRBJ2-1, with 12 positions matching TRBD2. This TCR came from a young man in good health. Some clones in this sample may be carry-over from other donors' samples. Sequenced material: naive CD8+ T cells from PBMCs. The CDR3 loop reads CASSQTSGSFHEQFF. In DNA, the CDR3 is TGTGCCAGTAGCCAGACTAGCGGGAGTTTCCATGAGCAGTTCTTC. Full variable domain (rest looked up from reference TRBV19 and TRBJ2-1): DGGITQSPKYLFRKEGQNVTLSCEQNLNHDAMYWYRQDPGQGLRLIYYSQIVNDFQKGDIAEGYSVSREKKESFPLTVTSAQKNPTAFYLCASSQTSGSFHEQFFGPGTRLTVL.